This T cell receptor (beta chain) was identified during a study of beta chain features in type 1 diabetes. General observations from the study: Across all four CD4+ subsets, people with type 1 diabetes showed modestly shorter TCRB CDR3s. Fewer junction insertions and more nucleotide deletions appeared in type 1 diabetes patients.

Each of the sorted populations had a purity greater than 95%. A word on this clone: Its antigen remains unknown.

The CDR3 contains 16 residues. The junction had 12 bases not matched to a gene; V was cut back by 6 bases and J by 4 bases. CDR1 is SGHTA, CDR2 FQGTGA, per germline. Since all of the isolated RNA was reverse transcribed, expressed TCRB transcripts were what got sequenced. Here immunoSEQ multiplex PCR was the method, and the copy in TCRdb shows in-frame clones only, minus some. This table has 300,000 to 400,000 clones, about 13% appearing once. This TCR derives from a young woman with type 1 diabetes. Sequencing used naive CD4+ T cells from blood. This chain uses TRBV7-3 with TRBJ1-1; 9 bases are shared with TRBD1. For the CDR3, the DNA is TGTGCCAGCAGACTTGGTCCCGGGACAGGGACCACTGAAGCTTTCTTT. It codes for CASRLGPGTGTTEAFF.